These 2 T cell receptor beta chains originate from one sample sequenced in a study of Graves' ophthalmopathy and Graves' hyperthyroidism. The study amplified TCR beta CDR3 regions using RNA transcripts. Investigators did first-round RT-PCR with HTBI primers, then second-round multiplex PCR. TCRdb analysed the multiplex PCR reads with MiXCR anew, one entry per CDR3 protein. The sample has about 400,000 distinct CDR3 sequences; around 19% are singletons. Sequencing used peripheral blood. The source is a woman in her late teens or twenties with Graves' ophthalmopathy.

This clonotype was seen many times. The CDR3 DNA follows: TGCAGCGTTGTTATCGGACAGGGTTTTTACGAGCAGTACTTC. Its protein product is CSVVIGQGFYEQYF. The chain carries TRBV29-1 and TRBJ2-7; 8 positions agree with TRBD1. This CDR3 has 14 residues. From germline, CDR1 is SQVTM and CDR2 ANQGSEA. With 4 bases clipped from V and 4 bases from J, the junction kept 9 bases outside the gene matches.

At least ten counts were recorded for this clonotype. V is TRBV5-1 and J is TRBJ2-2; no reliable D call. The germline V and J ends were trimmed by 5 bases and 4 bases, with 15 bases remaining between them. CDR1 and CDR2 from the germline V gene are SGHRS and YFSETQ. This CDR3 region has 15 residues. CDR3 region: CASRRTLELTGELFF. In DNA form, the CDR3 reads TGCGCCAGCAGACGGACGTTGGAACTCACCGGGGAGCTGTTTTTT.